This entry lists 32 T cell receptor beta chains sequenced from one sample in a study of blood T cells in healthy people across ages. Primed by a sample-barcoded 5' primer and a J-beta primer mix, a second PCR proceeded for about 6 to 12 cycles. Using its own MiXCR run on the 5' RACE reads, TCRdb lists one record per CDR3 protein. The sample lists 1.5 million to 2 million distinct CDR3 sequences; roughly 49% were seen once. What was sequenced was blood. These receptors were taken from a woman aged 40 to 49 in good health.

Note on this clonotype: Its ends do not fully match the called genes, so a read error is possible. This sequence joins TRBV7-7 and TRBJ2-5; D possibly corresponds to TRBD2 (6 bases). The CDR3 consists of 20 residues. CDR1 and CDR2 (germline): SSHAT, FNYEAQ (reference sequence). The chain's CDR3 is CASSSIPLDYRTPLGETQYF. Here the CDR3 DNA reads TGTGCTAGCAGCTCAATTCCATTGGACTACCGTACCCCGTTGGGGGAGACCCAGTACTTC.

This clonotype was counted between two and nine times. J is TRBJ2-4 and V is TRBV6-2 or TRBV6-3; no reliable D call. Per the germline V gene, CDR1 is MNHEY and CDR2 is SVGEGT. The V end lost 6 bases, the J end lost 2 bases, and 8 bases lay between the germline ends. This CDR3 contains 13 residues. CDR3 in DNA: TGTGCCAGCAGAGAGTTCTCCAAAAACATTCAGTACTTC. This codes for CASREFSKNIQYF.

The chain is built from TRBV28 and TRBJ2-1, with D possibly TRBD2 on 6 matching bases. The CDR3 is 17 amino acids. With 5 bases removed from V and 0 bases from J, the gap between germline ends came to 17 bases. Looked up from germline, CDR1 is MDHEN and CDR2 is SYDVKM. Here the CDR3 reads CASSPGTPTSSYNEQFF. As DNA, the CDR3 is TGTGCCAGCAGTCCGGGGACTCCCACGAGCTCCTACAATGAGCAGTTCTTC.

This chain joins TRBV5-1 and TRBJ1-1; D is unresolved. The CDR3 sequence is 14 residues long. V gave up 4 bases and J gave up 4 bases, with 14 bases separating them. CDR1 is SGHRS, CDR2 YFSETQ, per germline. CDR3 in DNA: TGCGCCAGCAGCAACAATCCGGGGATCACTGAAGCTTTCTTT. This codes for CASSNNPGITEAFF.

The V call is TRBV7-2, the J call TRBJ2-3, with TRBD2 as a possible D gene (6 bases). The germline V gene encodes CDR1 SGHTA and CDR2 FQGNSA. V lost 2 bases, J lost 3 bases, and 12 bases lay in between. The CDR3 is 15 residues long. The CDR3 DNA is TGTGCCAGCAGCTTAAGTTTGGCGGGAACAGATACGCAGTATTTT. Its protein is CASSLSLAGTDTQYF.

As to this clonotype: One end of the junction is discordant with germline, which a read error may explain. The chain links TRBV4-3 to TRBJ2-6; D remains ambiguous. The V gene's germline CDR1 is LGHNA and CDR2 YSLEER. This CDR3 is built from 16 residues. CDR3 coding DNA: TGCGCCGGCAGCCAAAGCCTAGAGGCTGGGGCCAACGTCCTGACTTTC. It specifies CAGSQSLEAGANVLTF.

This rearrangement joins TRBV9 to TRBJ2-1; no firm D call. Per the germline V gene, CDR1 is SGDLS and CDR2 is YYNGEE. The CDR3 is 15 residues long. V lost 1 base, J lost 0 bases, and 8 bases lay in between. CDR3 loop: CASSVTSSSYNEQFF. The CDR3 nucleotides are TGTGCCAGCAGCGTAACTTCTAGCTCCTACAATGAGCAGTTCTTC.

This sequence joins TRBV5-1 and TRBJ2-1; a possible D gene is TRBD1 (6 bases). Germline loops: CDR1 SGHRS, CDR2 YFSETQ. Trimming removed 2 bases at V and 8 bases at J, with 14 bases between. The CDR3 is 14 amino acids. CDR3 in DNA: TGCGCCAGCAGCTTCGGAGACAGGATGGATGAGCAGTTCTTC. Translating it yields CASSFGDRMDEQFF.

This chain joins TRBV7-2 and TRBJ2-1, with a tentative D call TRBD2 (5 bases). The CDR3 extends over 13 amino acids. Germline V gene sequence: CDR1 SGHTA, CDR2 FQGNSA. V lost 1 base and J lost 10, with 11 bases in between. DNA of the CDR3: TGTGCCAGCAGCTTAGAGGTCGGGGAGGAGCAGTTCTTC. It translates to CASSLEVGEEQFF.

The V call is TRBV13, the J call TRBJ1-2; D might be TRBD1 (5 bases). The germline gives CDR1 PRHDT, CDR2 FYEKMQ (reference sequence). The CDR3 runs 13 residues. Trimming removed 7 bases from V and 1 base from J, with 10 bases in between. In DNA form, the CDR3 reads TGTGCCAGCACCCAGGGAAGTAACTATGGCTACACCTTC. It translates to CASTQGSNYGYTF.

The chain employs TRBV4-1 and TRBJ2-3; 8 bases fit TRBD1. With V trimmed by 0 bases and J by 1 base, 9 bases remained unmatched. Germline V CDR1 and CDR2: MGHRA, YSYEKL. The CDR3 consists of 18 residues. This CDR3 reads CASSQERQGMKGTDTQYF. In nucleotides, the CDR3 is TGCGCCAGCAGCCAAGAGAGACAGGGGATGAAGGGCACAGATACGCAGTATTTT.

V and J are TRBV29-1 and TRBJ2-7; 7 bases fit TRBD2. Unmatched junction bases numbered 9, after V lost 7 bases and J lost 0 bases. The germline V gene has CDR1 SQVTM and CDR2 ANQGSEA. This CDR3 has 14 amino acids. The CDR3 spells CSAHVGGSSYEQYF. In DNA form, the CDR3 reads TGCAGCGCCCACGTGGGGGGGAGCTCCTACGAGCAGTACTTC.

V is TRBV5-1 and J is TRBJ2-1, with 12 bases lining up with TRBD2. The CDR3 is 18 amino acids. Trimming removed 0 bases from V and 7 bases from J; junction bases left unmatched: 11. Germline values: CDR1 SGHRS, CDR2 YFSETQ. The CDR3 region has the DNA TGCGCCAGCAGCTTGGTCAGACCTAGCGGGGGGGCCGGGAATGAGCAGTTCTTC. This encodes CASSLVRPSGGAGNEQFF.

With respect to this clonotype: A junction boundary mismatches the germline segment, possibly from a read error. The rearrangement joins TRBV10-1 to TRBJ2-7; no clear D. This CDR3 comprises 14 residues. Per germline, CDR1 WNHNN and CDR2 SYGVQD (reference sequence). The CDR3 DNA sequence: TGCGCCAGCAGTGTGGGCCTTGCGGCCGGCGAGCGGTACTTC. Translating gives CASSVGLAAGERYF.

This clonotype has more than one count but fewer than ten. CDR3 DNA: TGCGCCAGCGCGGGGGAAAACAAAAACATTCAGTACTTC. Translating gives CASAGENKNIQYF. The chain has TRBV5-1 and TRBJ2-4; 7 nucleotides agree with TRBD2. The CDR3 has 13 residues. The germline V gene has CDR1 SGHRS and CDR2 YFSETQ. J lost 3 bases, V lost 7 bases, and 4 bases had no gene match. The variable domain in full, with the rest retrieved from reference TRBV5-1 and TRBJ2-4, is KAGVTQTPRYLIKTRGQQVTLSCSPISGHRSVSWYQQTPGQGLQFLFEYFSETQRNKGNFPGRFSGRQFSNSRSEMNVSTLELGDSALYLCASAGENKNIQYFGAGTRLSVL.

The chain has TRBV12-3 or TRBV12-4 and TRBJ2-1, with D unresolved. V was clipped by 2 bases and J by 7 bases, with 9 bases between them. The CDR3 consists of 13 residues. As DNA, the CDR3 is TGTGCCAGCAGTTTAACCCCTAATAATGAGCAGTTCTTC. Translated: CASSLTPNNEQFF.

This clonotype was recorded a few times. The chain combines TRBV7-9 with TRBJ2-3; TRBD2 aligns across 8 bases. V lost 2 bases, J lost 0 bases, and 7 bases stayed unmatched. The CDR3 consists of 17 residues. The germline V gene encodes CDR1 SEHNR and CDR2 FQNEAQ (reference sequence). The CDR3 DNA is TGTGCCAGCAGCTTAAGTGCGGGGGGCGCGAGCACAGATACGCAGTATTTT. It translates to CASSLSAGGASTDTQYF.

This clonotype was detected only a few times. CDR3 in amino acids: CSVEEQEGQAGSGANVLTF. CDR3 DNA: TGCAGCGTTGAAGAGCAGGAGGGACAGGCGGGATCTGGGGCCAACGTCCTGACTTTC. The J gene is TRBJ2-6, the V gene TRBV29-1, with 8 bases lining up with TRBD1. This CDR3 has 19 residues. J was trimmed by 1 base and V by 0 bases; bases with no gene match: 11. Germline lookup yields CDR1 SQVTM and CDR2 ANQGSEA.

This chain joins TRBV6-5 and TRBJ2-5, with D unresolved. The J call could be wrong; TRBJ2-7 is a better fit for the DNA end. The CDR3 spans 11 residues. Germline V CDR1 and CDR2: MNHEY, SVGAGI. The CDR3 reads CASKDACEQYF. CDR3 sequence (DNA): TGTGCCAGCAAGGACGCCTGCGAGCAGTACTTC.

This chain uses TRBV20-1 with TRBJ2-1, with TRBD2 identical over 13 bases. Germline V CDR1 and CDR2: DFQATT, SNEGSKA (reference sequence). V gave up 4 bases and J gave up 4 bases; unmatched junction bases: 4. This CDR3 spans 15 amino acids. CDR3 sequence: CSAMTSGGTYNEQFF. The CDR3 coding sequence is TGCAGTGCTATGACTAGCGGGGGGACATACAATGAGCAGTTCTTC.

With respect to this clonotype: This may be a read error, as it is one base from a much larger clone. The V gene is TRBV10-3, the J gene TRBJ2-1, with TRBD1 matching 9 bases. This CDR3 is built from 13 residues. The germline V gene has CDR1 ENHRY and CDR2 SYGVKD. The DNA of the CDR3 is TGTGCCACCAGTTGGACAGGGGAGAATGAGCAGTTCTTC. Translating gives CATSWTGENEQFF.

The chain links TRBV9 to TRBJ2-7, with D unresolved. Trimming stripped 0 bases from V and 0 bases from J, with 10 bases between. The CDR3 spans 15 residues. Germline loops: CDR1 SGDLS, CDR2 YYNGEE. CDR3 sequence (DNA): TGTGCCAGCAGCGTAGGGGCAGGAGACTCCTACGAGCAGTACTTC. Its translation: CASSVGAGDSYEQYF.

The chain combines TRBV5-6 with TRBJ2-1; TRBD2 matches 7 bases. V lost 4 bases to trimming and J lost 9 bases; unmatched junction nucleotides: 7. This CDR3 is built from 13 residues. In germline, CDR1 is SGHDT, CDR2 YYEEEE. CDR3 DNA sequence: TGTGCCAGCAGCACAGGACTAGGTGGTGAGCAGTTCTTC. This gives the protein CASSTGLGGEQFF.

This clonotype was recorded once. The rearrangement uses TRBV3-1 and TRBJ1-6; 7 bases match TRBD1. Germline V gives CDR1 LGHDT, CDR2 YNNKEL (reference sequence). The trim removed 2 bases at V and 10 bases at J, leaving 11 bases unmatched. The CDR3 is 16 amino acids. The CDR3 here is CASSQWAQGVRSPLHF. In DNA, the CDR3 is TGTGCCAGCAGCCAATGGGCTCAGGGGGTAAGATCACCCCTCCACTTT.

The V and J genes are TRBV5-1 and TRBJ1-4; D possibly corresponds to TRBD1 (6 bases). Germline assignment: CDR1 SGHRS and CDR2 YFSETQ. This CDR3 spans 18 amino acids. The V and J ends lost 1 base and 0 bases respectively, with 16 bases between them. The CDR3, as DNA: TGCGCCAGCAGCTTGCGCCCGACAGGCCGTGCAACTAATGAAAAACTGTTTTTT. Its translation is CASSLRPTGRATNEKLFF.

This clonotype appeared a few times. The rearrangement links TRBV3-1 to TRBJ2-3, with D perhaps assigned TRBD1 or TRBD2 (6 bases each). The CDR3 runs to 16 residues. Germline values: CDR1 LGHDT, CDR2 YNNKEL (reference sequence). Trimming removed 1 base from V and 5 bases from J, with 16 bases in between. DNA of the CDR3: TGTGCCAGCAGCCAAGGAGGGGGGCGGTTTGGAGATACGCAGTATTTT. As protein: CASSQGGGRFGDTQYF.

This clonotype showed up just a few times. The gene calls are TRBV27 and TRBJ2-5; a weak D match, TRBD2 (6 bases). CDR1 is MNHEY, CDR2 SMNVEV, per germline (reference sequence). The V end lost 0 bases, the J end lost 2 bases, and 16 bases lay between the germline ends. This CDR3 is 17 amino acids long. The CDR3 DNA follows: TGTGCCAGCAGTTTATCCTTTGCGGGGTTAGGTCAAGAGACCCAGTACTTC. Protein sequence: CASSLSFAGLGQETQYF.

The rearrangement links TRBV27 to TRBJ1-5; a possible D gene is TRBD1 (6 bases). Germline V CDR1 and CDR2: MNHEY, SMNVEV (reference sequence). Trimming shortened V by 7 bases and J by 3 bases, and 13 bases separated the two germline ends. The CDR3 is 14 residues long. The CDR3 coding sequence is TGTGCCAGCAAAGCAGGGGCCACCAATCAGCCCCAGCATTTT. Its translation is CASKAGATNQPQHF.

Only a few counts were recorded for this clonotype. This chain connects TRBV11-2 to TRBJ2-4, with TRBD1 matching over 8 bases. The J call is doubtful: the DNA matches TRBJ2-5 better. CDR3 length: 14 amino acids. CDR1 SGHAT and CDR2 FQNNGV come from the germline V gene. CDR3 coding DNA: TGTGCCAGCGGCGCACAGGGGGGAAGAGAGACCCAGTACTTC. Residues: CASGAQGGRETQYF.

Only a few counts were recorded for this clonotype. The rearrangement joins TRBV6-1 to TRBJ2-4; 10 positions match TRBD2. CDR3 length: 12 amino acids. V shed 8 bases and J 8 bases; nucleotides not matched to a gene: 3. The germline gives CDR1 MNHNS, CDR2 SASEGT. The CDR3 DNA follows: TGTGCCAGCGCCCTAGCGGGGGACATTCAGTACTTC. Its protein is CASALAGDIQYF.

V and J are TRBV7-9 and TRBJ2-3; 8 bases are a match to TRBD2. Germline CDR1 reads SEHNR; CDR2 reads FQNEAQ (reference sequence). Germline trimming cut 7 bases from V and 3 bases from J; bases unmatched to any gene: 6. The CDR3 length is 14 residues. The CDR3 protein is CASIGGGWTDTQYF. The CDR3 nucleotides read TGTGCCAGCATCGGCGGGGGGTGGACAGATACGCAGTATTTT.

The rearrangement links TRBV21-1 to TRBJ2-7; the table names TRBD2, a call not compared with the DNA. TRBV21-1 is listed as a pseudogene. The CDR3 runs 17 residues. CDR3 DNA sequence: TGTGCCAGCAGCCTAAAGCAGACTAGCGGCTTCTCCTACGAGCAGTACTTC. It codes for CASSLKQTSGFSYEQYF.